This T cell receptor beta chain was documented in a study of shared clonotypes between healthy human individuals. Turning to the study itself: Per donor, three plates held CD4 naive cells, three held CD4 memory, two held CD8 naive and one held CD8 memory. Findings and limits, study-wide: Non-shared clonotypes were found to have lower generation probabilities than the clonotypes that were shared by all four of the sorted-subset donors. Generally, naive subsets came out with larger estimated richness than memory subsets.

About this clone: Its antigen is as yet unknown. In the same sample, other DNA sequences code for this CDR3.

The CDR3 has 13 amino acids. Trimming removed 3 bases from V and 1 base from J, with 4 bases in between. Germline V gene lookup returns CDR1 MDHEN and CDR2 SYDVKM. Libraries were prepared by immunoSEQ multiplex PCR; TCRdb keeps only in-frame clonotypes and omits some of them. The sample records 1,400,000 or so clones, around 98.5% being singletons. Material for sequencing was naive CD4+ T cells sorted from blood. Subset noted: CD45RA+ positively selected. This chain links TRBV28 with TRBJ1-5; D is unclear. This clonotype originated in a man aged 25-45 years in good health. The CDR3 protein is CASSFGSNQPQHF. The CDR3 nucleotides read TGTGCCAGCAGTTTTGGGAGCAATCAGCCCCAGCATTTT.